Shown below are 17 T cell receptor beta chains from a single sample sequenced in a study of blood T cell repertoires in COVID-19. Produced via immunoSEQ multiplex PCR; TCRdb's table is partial and in-frame only. Of 15,000 to 20,000 clones listed, about 82% were seen once; the top ten hold around 64%. The specimen was peripheral blood. Every receptor here comes from a man older than 75 with acute or convalescent COVID-19.

The DNA for the CDR3 is TGTGCCATCAGCCCCGAGACGACAGGGTTGACTGAAGCTTTCTTT. Its translation is CAISPETTGLTEAFF. The V call is TRBV10-3, the J call TRBJ1-1; 7 positions match TRBD1. The V gene end was trimmed by 6 bases and the J gene end by 5 bases; junction bases not matched to a gene: 12. The CDR3 totals 15 residues. The germline gives CDR1 ENHRY, CDR2 SYGVKD.

This rearrangement joins TRBV5-3 to TRBJ1-6; 8 bases align to TRBD1. TRBV5-3 is treated as an ORF (open reading frame) with a function not yet certain. The V gene end was trimmed by 4 bases and the J gene end by 0 bases; junction bases not matched to a gene: 6. The CDR3 consists of 17 residues. The CDR3 region is CARSQRTGLSYNSPLHF. DNA for the CDR3: TGTGCCAGAAGCCAACGGACAGGGCTCTCCTATAATTCACCCCTCCACTTT.

The chain is built from TRBV7-9 and TRBJ1-1; D not resolved. The CDR3 totals 14 residues. V lost 0 bases to trimming and J lost 5 bases, with 10 bases between them. CDR1 is SEHNR, CDR2 FQNEAQ, per germline (reference sequence). CDR3 bases: TGTGCCAGCAGCTTAGCTTCCCTCAGGACTGAAGCTTTCTTT. Protein: CASSLASLRTEAFF.

The CDR3 DNA sequence: TGTGCCTGGAGGGCAGGGACACATTTTGGAAACACCATATATTTT. Residues: CAWRAGTHFGNTIYF. This rearrangement joins TRBV30 to TRBJ1-3, with D maybe TRBD1 (6 bases). Germline CDR1 is GTSNPN and CDR2 is SVGIG (reference sequence). V was pared by 3 bases and J by 3 bases, with 15 bases between. The CDR3 is 15 residues long.

The gene calls are TRBV5-1 and TRBJ1-1, with unresolved D. Trimming pared 5 bases from V and 1 base from J, leaving 12 bases between. This CDR3 comprises 14 residues. In germline, CDR1 is SGHRS, CDR2 YFSETQ. The CDR3 sequence: CASRVGWQNTEAFF. Written as DNA, the CDR3 is TGCGCCAGCAGGGTCGGGTGGCAGAACACTGAAGCTTTCTTT.

The chain couples TRBV5-1 to TRBJ1-2; 9 bases align to TRBD1. The V gene end was trimmed by 4 bases and the J gene end by 9 bases; junction bases not matched to a gene: 10. CDR1 is SGHRS, CDR2 YFSETQ, per germline. The CDR3 totals 14 residues. CDR3 protein: CASSPTGGASSYTF. DNA of the CDR3: TGCGCCAGCAGCCCCACAGGGGGCGCGTCGAGCTACACCTTC.

The chain has TRBV7-9 and TRBJ1-1; 7 bases agree with TRBD1. In germline, CDR1 is SEHNR, CDR2 FQNEAQ (reference sequence). The CDR3 covers 16 residues. V dropped 4 bases and J dropped 4; count of bases not matched to a gene: 12. The CDR3: CASSSSTGAESTEAFF. For the CDR3, the DNA is TGTGCCAGCAGCTCATCAACAGGGGCGGAGTCCACTGAAGCTTTCTTT. Together with reference TRBV7-9 and TRBJ1-1, the CDR3 gives the full variable domain: DTGVSQNPRHKITKRGQNVTFRCDPISEHNRLYWYRQTLGQGPEFLTYFQNEAQLEKSRLLSDRFSAERPKGSFSTLEIQRTEQGDSAMYLCASSSSTGAESTEAFFGQGTRLTVV.

V gene TRBV9 combines with J gene TRBJ2-1; D remains unclear. CDR1 and CDR2 (germline): SGDLS, YYNGEE. This CDR3 spans 13 amino acids. V was shortened by 0 bases and J by 8 bases, with 9 bases between the two germline ends. CDR3 sequence reads: CASSVVSSDEQFF. The DNA of the CDR3 is TGTGCCAGCAGCGTAGTCTCATCGGATGAGCAGTTCTTC.

The chain couples TRBV11-3 to TRBJ2-3; 9 bases align to TRBD2. The length of the CDR3 is 14 residues. J was trimmed by 3 bases and V by 7 bases; bases with no gene match: 5. The V gene's germline CDR1 is SGHNT and CDR2 YENEEA. CDR3 sequence reads: CASTAGGPTDTQYF. CDR3 nucleotide sequence: TGTGCCAGCACGGCGGGGGGGCCTACAGATACGCAGTATTTT.

The genes are TRBV4-1 and TRBJ1-2; TRBD1 matches 8 bases. Trimming at V came to 6 bases and at J to 2 bases, leaving 14 bases not matched to a gene. The CDR3 is 17 residues long. Germline loops: CDR1 MGHRA, CDR2 YSYEKL. In nucleotides, the CDR3 is TGCGCCAGCAGGGGGCCGGGACAGGAGATTTCCAACTATGGCTACACCTTC. The encoded protein is CASRGPGQEISNYGYTF.

V and J are TRBV28 and TRBJ1-4; D is ambiguous. CDR1 MDHEN and CDR2 SYDVKM come from the germline V gene. The CDR3 contains 16 residues. V lost 6 bases and J lost 4, with 18 bases in between. CDR3 amino acids: CASSPVVQVNNEKLFF. The CDR3, as DNA: TGTGCCAGCAGCCCAGTGGTTCAGGTGAATAATGAAAAACTGTTTTTT. Full variable domain (rest looked up from reference TRBV28 and TRBJ1-4): DVKVTQSSRYLVKRTGEKVFLECVQDMDHENMFWYRQDPGLGLRLIYFSYDVKMKEKGDIPEGYSVSREKKERFSLILESASTNQTSMYLCASSPVVQVNNEKLFFGSGTQLSVL.

V is TRBV6-1 and J is TRBJ1-1, with D possibly being TRBD1 (5 bases). CDR1 and CDR2 from the germline V gene are MNHNS and SASEGT. With 2 bases removed from V and 5 bases from J, the gap between germline ends came to 18 bases. This CDR3 contains 16 residues. The CDR3 bases are TGTGCCAGCAGTGAACTGGCCGGATTCCCAGGGACTGAAGCTTTCTTT. It encodes CASSELAGFPGTEAFF.

The V and J genes are TRBV28 and TRBJ2-5; possibly TRBD2 for D (7 bases). The germline CDR1 and CDR2 sequences are MDHEN and SYDVKM. V lost 7 bases, J lost 4 bases, and 13 bases lay in between. This CDR3 spans 13 amino acids. This chain's CDR3 is CASMHREGETQYF. The CDR3 DNA reads TGTGCCAGCATGCACAGGGAGGGAGAGACCCAGTACTTC.

The chain links TRBV5-4 to TRBJ1-6; D call uncertain. Germline lookup yields CDR1 SGHNT and CDR2 YYREEE (reference sequence). The CDR3 contains 16 residues. Trimming removed 4 bases from V and 0 bases from J, with 11 bases in between. CDR3 amino acids: CASSRDGSSYNSPLHF. The CDR3, as DNA: TGTGCCAGCAGCCGCGACGGGAGCTCCTATAATTCACCCCTCCACTTT. Based on the CDR3 plus reference TRBV5-4 and TRBJ1-6, the full variable domain is ETGVTQSPTHLIKTRGQQVTLRCSSQSGHNTVSWYQQALGQGPQFIFQYYREEENGRGNFPPRFSGLQFPNYSSELNVNALELDDSALYLCASSRDGSSYNSPLHFGNGTRLTVT.

This clone appeared a few times. Other nucleotide sequences from this sample produce the same CDR3. The rearrangement joins TRBV6-5 to TRBJ1-4; D is unresolved. Germline V gene lookup returns CDR1 MNHEY and CDR2 SVGAGI. Trimming removed 0 bases from V and 10 bases from J, with 9 bases in between. This CDR3 contains 13 residues. Here the CDR3 DNA reads TGTGCCAGCAGTTACTCAACGGGTGGAAAACTGTTTTTT. Translating it yields CASSYSTGGKLFF.

The rearrangement uses TRBV9 and TRBJ2-1; TRBD2 matches 8 bases. J was trimmed by 2 bases and V by 0 bases; bases with no gene match: 10. CDR3 length equals 18 residues. CDR1 SGDLS and CDR2 YYNGEE come from the germline V gene. In nucleotides, the CDR3 is TGTGCCAGCAGCGTAGGACTCTGGCGGGGGGTAACCTACAATGAGCAGTTCTTC. Amino acid sequence: CASSVGLWRGVTYNEQFF.

The gene calls are TRBV10-3 and TRBJ1-2, with TRBD1 matching over 9 bases. CDR1 ENHRY and CDR2 SYGVKD come from the germline V gene. The J segment lost 4 bases and the V segment lost 7 bases, leaving 7 bases of the junction unmatched. This CDR3 comprises 14 residues. CDR3 coding DNA: TGTGCCATCAATGGACAGGGGAGCAGCTATGGCTACACCTTC. Translation: CAINGQGSSYGYTF.